Included here is one T cell receptor beta chain sequence, with context. Its antigen is currently unknown. The sample is drawn from a study of long-term antiretroviral therapy in people with HIV. Sequencing used immunoSEQ v3.0 at survey level. Sequencing aimed at about 35,000-55,000 T-cell genomes per sample. Some clones are missing from TCRdb's copy, which holds only in-frame ones; the method was immunoSEQ multiplex PCR. The table lists about 20,000 clones, about nine tenths of them singletons, with 9.2% in the top ten. V was cut by 0 bases and J by 7 bases, with 23 bases left in between. Germline V gene lookup returns CDR1 SGHNT and CDR2 YENEEA. CDR3 length equals 18 residues. Cryopreserved PBMC, at roughly 0.9-11 million per sample, were present before DNA extraction. Broader study findings: ART adherence, viral resistance and therapy changes went unrecorded. ART-treated samples gained diversity yet remained below transplant donor controls.

This clonotype was sampled from a woman aged 25 to 39 with HIV. The chain has TRBV11-3 and TRBJ2-3; D tentatively reads TRBD1 or TRBD2 (8 bases each). Material: unsorted PBMCs, obtained 4.2 to 4.5 years before starting antiretroviral therapy. The CDR3 region is CASSLEAGQGLGYHTQYF. The CDR3 nucleotides read TGTGCCAGCAGCTTAGAGGCCGGACAGGGACTAGGATACCATACGCAGTATTTT.